The TCR beta chain described here comes from a study of PD-L1 blockade in urothelial cancer (dated 2017 in TCRdb). Study-wide context: Therapy was started around 2014 for all patients, and atezolizumab 1,200 mg was administered intravenously every 3 weeks. The study was an exploratory multi-omic analysis of somatic, immune and clinical correlates of response to PD-L1 blockade with atezolizumab in urothelial cancer. In the same patients who had TCR sequencing, pretreatment tumors also underwent whole exome sequencing and RNA sequencing. Durable clinical benefit was defined as progression-free survival longer than 6 months, and TCR features were also tested against progression-free and overall survival. Roughly ten patients achieved durable clinical benefit and 20 did not. Blood samples were analyzed at two time points: 3 weeks after treatment start (second dose) and 6 weeks after treatment start. Patients had an ECOG performance status of 0 or 1 and had received between 0 and 3 prior chemotherapy regimens. About nine tenths of the roughly 29 patients were identified as males with urothelial cancer of bladder origin, and a prior smoking history was reported by 18 of 29 patients. Pretreatment tumor samples, along with matched peripheral blood serially collected before and after atezolizumab treatment, were subjected to TCR sequencing. Just over 28 patients had pretreatment blood TCR-seq, some 25 had at least one posttreatment blood collection, and some 25 had tumor TCR-seq. Blood samples gave median yields of around 150,000 T cells and 65,000 to 85,000 unique TCRs, along with a median clonality of about 0.084. What the study reported, not specific to this receptor: Because of the small sample size (n ≈ 29) and the many exploratory analyses performed, the results are intended to be regarded as hypothesis-generating. Among patients with durable benefit, tumor-associated TCR clones showed greater expansion in peripheral blood 3 weeks after treatment started (n = 22, p = 0.022). Improved progression-free and overall survival was found to be associated with pretreatment peripheral blood TCR clonality below the median.

To estimate absolute template abundance from read counts, synthetic TCR analog templates were spiked into each PCR. The immunoSEQ assay was used to amplify TCRbeta CDR3 regions from genomic DNA with bias-controlled V and J gene primers. Rearranged TCRbeta segments were sequenced at approximately 20X coverage. As for the authors' bioinformatics: Sequencing errors were corrected by clustering and CDR3s were annotated against IMGT to assign V, D and J genes. Only productive TCRbeta rearrangements were used in downstream analyses, excluding out-of-frame or stop-codon sequences. Clonality was calculated as one minus the Shannon entropy normalized by the log of the number of unique productive sequences. Clones differing between time points or between blood and tumor were identified using Fisher's exact test with Benjamini-Hochberg correction, with an adjusted p below 0.01 applied as the threshold. TCRdb holds this immuneACCESS table with in-frame rearrangements only. Some clones are missing; in checked studies, unresolved V genes explain under half, and the rest has no known cause. Clonal size and the V and J genes are those of that table, whereas D and trimming came from the DNA. A total of over 100,000 clones appear in this sample, 65% to 85% of them only once. The ten biggest clones cover 3% to 4% of the sample.

On this clone itself: What antigen it recognizes has not been identified. Base quality data are lacking; no much larger clone is found one base away.

The CDR3 numbers 13 residues from cysteine through phenylalanine. Only the CDR3 region is kept as DNA, spanning 39 bases read in frame from base 1. The germline V gene (reference sequence) supplies CDR1 GTSNPN and CDR2 SVGIG. V is shortened by 3 bases, J by 1 base, and the region joining them spans 9 bases. In the paper's terms, the time point label means: pretreatment peripheral blood. The cohort included some 30 patients with locally advanced or metastatic urothelial carcinoma who were treated at Memorial Sloan Kettering on a trial protocol. Peripheral blood mononuclear cells were collected from each patient pretreatment and during treatment, giving between 1 and 8 total time points per patient. The Qiagen DNeasy Blood extraction kit was used to purify genomic DNA from total PBMCs and from tumor samples. PBMCs were collected pretreatment and during treatment, and were isolated and stored as previously described.

The V and J segments used are TRBV30 and TRBJ1-1; D gene: possibly TRBD1, on 5 matching bases. The receptor comes from a man in his forties or fifties with urothelial cancer. This specimen was PBMCs, taken around atezolizumab (anti-PD-L1) treatment. CDR3 reads: CAWRGLPNTEAFF. The DNA is TGTGCCTGGAGGGGGCTTCCGAACACTGAAGCTTTCTTT.